The 21 T cell receptor beta chains given below trace back to one sample, sequenced in a study of T cells after yellow fever vaccination. TCRdb reprocessed the 5' RACE reads via MiXCR and lists one record per CDR3 protein. The sample includes 450,000 to 650,000 distinct CDR3 sequences, 21% of them seen just once. Source: PBMCs, taken more than 20 days after the first yellow fever vaccination. The receptors here all came from a man between 18 and 29 years old who received the YFV17D yellow fever vaccine.

A word on this clonotype: The junction and the germline gene differ at one end; a read error may be behind it. The V call is TRBV12-3 or TRBV12-4, the J call TRBJ1-2; D possibly corresponds to TRBD1 (5 bases). CDR3 size: 11 residues. The CDR3 nucleotides read TGTGCCAGCAGGTTAGCAGGGCCCTACACCTTC. This translates into CASRLAGPYTF.

This clonotype has a handful of counts. The V and J genes are TRBV11-2 and TRBJ2-5; 15 bases fit TRBD2. The CDR3 covers 20 residues. CDR1 and CDR2 (germline): SGHAT, FQNNGV. V was clipped by 4 bases and J by 5 bases; unmatched bases: 17. CDR3 amino acids: CASSSLLGLAGGPLGETQYF. Written as DNA, the CDR3 is TGTGCCAGCAGCTCTCTTCTGGGACTAGCGGGGGGTCCCTTAGGGGAGACCCAGTACTTC.

This clonotype came up a few times. The J gene is TRBJ2-7, the V gene TRBV29-1; a weak D match, TRBD2 (6 bases). CDR1 SQVTM and CDR2 ANQGSEA come from the germline V gene. This CDR3 comprises 13 residues. Trimming cost V 3 bases and J 0 bases, with 9 bases left between them. CDR3 residues: CSVDAGNSYEQYF. DNA for the CDR3: TGCAGCGTTGACGCGGGAAACTCCTACGAGCAGTACTTC.

A few counts support this clonotype. The chain recombines TRBV5-1 with TRBJ2-7; the match to TRBD2 covers 14 bases. Trimming cost V 4 bases and J 2 bases; bases outside gene matches: 5. The germline CDR1 and CDR2 sequences are SGHRS and YFSETQ. The CDR3 has 16 residues. DNA of the CDR3: TGCGCCAGCAGCGAGGGACTAGCGGGGGCAACCTACGAGCAGTACGTC. It specifies CASSEGLAGATYEQYV.

The chain has TRBV7-6 and TRBJ1-6; 7 bases fit TRBD1. The length of the CDR3 is 14 residues. Germline V gene lookup returns CDR1 SGHVS and CDR2 FNYEAQ. Losses at the gene ends were 4 bases for V and 9 bases for J; bases not matched to a gene: 6. CDR3 sequence: CASSSRQGGSPLHF. The CDR3 region has the DNA TGTGCCAGCAGCTCTCGACAGGGAGGTTCACCCCTCCACTTT. The entire variable domain, with the rest obtained from reference TRBV7-6 and TRBJ1-6, is as follows: GAGVSQSPRYKVTKRGQDVALRCDPISGHVSLYWYRQALGQGPEFLTYFNYEAQQDKSGLPNDRFSAERPEGSISTLTIQRTEQRDSAMYRCASSSRQGGSPLHFGNGTRLTVT.

The gene calls are TRBV5-1 and TRBJ2-2, with D unresolved. This CDR3 spans 15 amino acids. CDR1 is SGHRS and CDR2 is YFSETQ in the germline V gene. Trimming shortened V by 4 bases and J by 0 bases, and 10 bases separated the two germline ends. The CDR3 DNA is TGCGCCAGCAGCCTGGCGCCCCCGAACACCGGGGAGCTGTTTTTT. Amino acids: CASSLAPPNTGELFF.

This clonotype was seen a few times. This chain uses TRBV4-1 with TRBJ1-5; D is possibly TRBD1 (5 bases). Germline CDR1 reads MGHRA; CDR2 reads YSYEKL. The CDR3 has 13 residues. V lost 3 bases to trimming and J lost 7 bases, with 10 bases between them. CDR3 sequence reads: CASSHPREQPQHF. CDR3 sequence (DNA): TGCGCCAGCAGCCATCCCAGGGAACAGCCCCAGCATTTT.

This clonotype was seen at least ten times. This sequence joins TRBV20-1 and TRBJ2-3, with TRBD2 identical over 11 bases. The V gene's germline CDR1 is DFQATT and CDR2 SNEGSKA (reference sequence). This CDR3 spans 16 amino acids. V shed 3 bases, J shed 3 bases, and the junction held 8 bases outside the gene matches. CDR3 in DNA: TGCAGTGCTAGTGGGGTAGCGGGGGGGAGAACAGATACGCAGTATTTT. Amino acid sequence: CSASGVAGGRTDTQYF.

The chain carries TRBV5-1 and TRBJ2-7, with D possibly matching TRBD1 (5 bases). The CDR3 is 15 residues long. From germline, CDR1 is SGHRS and CDR2 YFSETQ. V lost 1 base and J lost 0, with 11 bases in between. CDR3 loop: CASSLHRPYSYEQYF. CDR3 DNA sequence: TGCGCCAGCAGCTTGCACAGGCCGTACTCCTACGAGCAGTACTTC.

Here the CDR3 DNA reads TGTGCCATCAGTGAACGACAGGGGAACACCGGGGAGCTGTTTTTT. This gives the protein CAISERQGNTGELFF. This chain links TRBV10-3 with TRBJ2-2; the match to TRBD1 covers 7 bases. Per the germline V gene, CDR1 is ENHRY and CDR2 is SYGVKD. With 3 bases clipped from V and 1 base from J, the junction kept 2 bases outside the gene matches. The CDR3 extends over 15 amino acids.

The chain uses TRBV6-2 or TRBV6-3 and TRBJ2-7, with D hard to call. Per germline, CDR1 MNHEY and CDR2 SVGEGT. V lost 6 bases, J lost 2 bases, and 11 bases lay in between. The CDR3 spans 13 residues. The CDR3 nucleotides are TGTGCCAGCAGCTACGGACGGGCCTACGAGCAGTACGTC. Translated: CASSYGRAYEQYV.

This chain joins TRBV9 and TRBJ2-3, with D possibly being TRBD1 (5 bases). CDR3 length: 17 residues. V dropped 0 bases and J dropped 2 bases, with 16 bases sitting between them. CDR1 is SGDLS and CDR2 is YYNGEE in the germline V gene. CDR3 residues: CASSVEGHLRLTDTQYF. CDR3 nucleotide sequence: TGTGCCAGCAGCGTAGAAGGACACCTAAGGCTCACAGATACGCAGTATTTT.

V and J are TRBV30 and TRBJ2-7; 11 nucleotides line up with TRBD1. After removal of 4 bases from V and 5 bases from J, the junction contained 4 bases not matched to a gene. The CDR3 extends over 13 amino acids. Germline V CDR1 and CDR2: GTSNPN, SVGIG (reference sequence). CDR3 nucleotide sequence: TGTGCCTGGATTCGGGACAGGGGGAACGAGCAGTACTTC. The encoded protein is CAWIRDRGNEQYF.

The chain links TRBV29-1 to TRBJ2-3; D is perhaps TRBD1 or TRBD2 (5 bases each). With 4 bases removed from V and 3 bases from J, the gap between germline ends came to 17 bases. CDR1 is SQVTM, CDR2 ANQGSEA, per germline. The CDR3 is 15 residues long. The CDR3 is CSVAGGDHRTDTQYF. The CDR3 region has the DNA TGCAGCGTTGCCGGTGGGGACCACCGAACAGATACGCAGTATTTT.

This clonotype showed up just a few times. The genes are TRBV2 and TRBJ1-6, with TRBD1 as a possible D gene (5 bases). The CDR3 covers 15 residues. Trimming pared 4 bases from V and 0 bases from J, leaving 7 bases between. Germline-derived CDR1 and CDR2 are SNHLY and FYNNEI. This chain's CDR3 is CASSVTDSYNSPLHF. The CDR3 DNA follows: TGTGCCAGCAGTGTGACAGACTCCTATAATTCACCCCTCCACTTT.

The gene calls are TRBV11-1 and TRBJ2-5; the D call may be TRBD1 or TRBD2 (5 bases each). Germline assignment: CDR1 SGHAT and CDR2 FQDESV (reference sequence). The CDR3 is 14 residues long. V gave up 5 bases and J gave up 1 base, with 11 bases separating them. Here the CDR3 DNA reads TGTGCCAGCAGCCGGGACGGACTCCAAGAGACCCAGTACTTC. Amino acids: CASSRDGLQETQYF.

This sequence joins TRBV24-1 and TRBJ2-2, with TRBD1 matching 7 bases. The V and J ends lost 7 bases and 1 base, in that order; junction bases with no gene match: 2. From germline, CDR1 is KGHDR and CDR2 SFDVKD. The CDR3 has 14 amino acids. As DNA, the CDR3 is TGTGCCACCAGACAGGGGAGGAACACCGGGGAGCTGTTTTTT. Translated: CATRQGRNTGELFF.

The chain uses TRBV24-1 and TRBJ2-1, with D perhaps matching TRBD2 (6 bases). Germline values: CDR1 KGHDR, CDR2 SFDVKD. The CDR3 contains 15 residues. V lost 4 bases and J lost 0, with 9 bases in between. CDR3 loop: CATSERGFSYNEQFF. CDR3 nucleotides: TGTGCCACCAGTGAGCGGGGATTCTCCTACAATGAGCAGTTCTTC.

This clonotype was counted between two and nine times. The V call is TRBV12-3 or TRBV12-4, the J call TRBJ1-5; 8 positions match TRBD1. Unmatched junction bases numbered 8, after V lost 3 bases and J lost 7 bases. The CDR3 spans 15 residues. The CDR3 sequence is CASSFIAGGEQPQHF. CDR3 nucleotide sequence: TGTGCCAGCAGTTTTATCGCAGGGGGCGAGCAGCCCCAGCATTTT.

CDR3 amino acids: CASSKDLRGRTKNIQYF. The CDR3 nucleotides read TGTGCCAGCAGCAAAGATTTGAGGGGCAGGACCAAAAACATTCAGTACTTC. This sequence joins TRBV21-1 and TRBJ2-4; TRBD1 is taken as the D call from the table, unchecked against the DNA. TRBV21-1 is a pseudogene segment. This CDR3 region has 17 residues.

V gene TRBV19 combines with J gene TRBJ1-1; no firm D call. Trimming shortened V by 2 bases and J by 0 bases, and 13 bases separated the two germline ends. The CDR3 loop spans 16 amino acids. Germline CDR1 LNHDA, CDR2 SQIVND (reference sequence). CDR3 sequence: CASSIIGRSMNTEAFF. The CDR3 nucleotides are TGTGCCAGTAGTATAATCGGGCGGAGTATGAACACTGAAGCTTTCTTT.